Reported below is one TCR beta chain. A few counts support this clonotype. The antigen it recognizes is unknown. Qualities for individual bases were not recorded, and no much larger clone is one base off. The data were taken from a study of vaccination and CD4 T cells after COVID-19 (dated by TCRdb to the early 2020s). As for the study more broadly: SARS-CoV-2 positivity had been established in the convalescent patients by nasal swab PCR, and mild disease was recorded in several of these patients and severe disease in one. For stimulating the cultures, overlapping spike peptide pools were used, derived from SARS-CoV-2 as well as from the common cold coronaviruses HCoV-NL63, HCoV-OC43 and HCoV-229E. Participants got two doses of the Pfizer-BioNTech BNT162b2 vaccine (n=8) or two doses of the Moderna mRNA-1273 vaccine (n=2). In 10 COVID-19 convalescent patients and several infection-naive healthy vaccine recipients, the spike-specific CD4+ TCR repertoire before mRNA vaccination was compared with the repertoire after mRNA vaccination. Control cultures received a CEFX viral epitope pool as the positive control, an HIV-1 Nef peptide pool as the negative control, or no peptide. Post-COVID blood samples were collected from convalescent patients a median of about 92 days after diagnosis, with a range of roughly 35 to 170 days. Post-vaccine blood samples were obtained a median of roughly 75 days after the second vaccine dose, with a range of roughly 13 to 250 days. The convalescent cohort included six males and four females, with two Hispanic individuals, seven Caucasians, two Asians and one multiracial person. The paper as a whole reports these results and caveats: The study included relatively few convalescent patients and did not analyze early timepoints after natural infection. Among convalescent patients, a median about 86% of the SARS-CoV-2-reactive clones seen after vaccination appeared only after vaccination, which suggests priming specific to the vaccine. An increase in the median number of SARS-CoV-2-reactive clonotypes from around 20 after infection to roughly 39 after vaccination was observed, but the change was not found to be significant. Of the vaccine-specific clones in convalescent patients, 304 of 307, or nearly all, reacted only to SARS-CoV-2 spike and did not cross-react with common cold coronaviruses.

In the paper's terms, the treatment or condition label means: roughly 11-day PBMC culture with coronavirus spike peptide pools or control peptides (ViraFEST assay). The ViraFEST assay was used in the study, in which antigen-specific T cells were expanded with peptide pools and expanded clonotypes were subsequently identified by TCR sequencing. The convalescent patients' positive SARS-CoV-2 PCR tests fell between March and December 2020, which was before the Alpha, Beta and Delta variants emerged in the United States. Each well held approximately 2 million PBMCs cultured in IMDM containing around 5% human AB serum and 10 IU/ml IL-2, with roughly 9.2 ug/ml peptide pools added. On days 3 and 7, half of the culture medium was replaced with fresh IL-2-containing medium. After more than 8 days of culture, CD4+ T cells were isolated by negative selection using the EasySep CD4+ T cell isolation kit. Ficoll-Paque Plus gradient centrifugation was used to isolate PBMCs from whole blood, and the isolated PBMCs were then either used fresh or cryopreserved at -140C. In general, triplicate wells were set up for every culture condition.

The CDR3 has 16 amino acids, counting the end cysteine and phenylalanine. CDR3 DNA only is kept here, 48 bases in frame from base 1. V sheds 4 bases and J sheds 0 bases, leaving 12 bases between their ends. The method behind the library was PCR. DNA from cultured CD4+ T cells was subjected to TCR sequencing with the Oncomine TCR Beta short-read assay at the Johns Hopkins FTIC core. Genomic DNA was extracted from the cultured CD4+ T cells with the QIAamp micro DNA kit. The Oncomine TCR Beta libraries from cultured CD4+ T cells were pooled using unique dual indexes and then sequenced on an Illumina iSeq 100. On the study's bioinformatics: Non-productive sequences were filtered out, and CDR3s that did not start with C, did not end with F or W, or were shorter than 7 amino acids were discarded. Antigen-specific clonotypes were identified using the MANAFEST web application through comparison of peptide-stimulated wells with reference and other culture wells. For a clone to be called positive, the clone needed an FDR below 0.05, an odds ratio above 5, and a productive frequency above 0.1% in at least two of three replicate wells. A clonotype was classed as cross-reactive if the clonotype showed significant expansion both in SARS-CoV-2 spike wells and in at least one common cold coronavirus spike condition. Using R version 3.6.1, CDR3 homology was evaluated through Levenshtein distances (stringdist) along with unrooted phylogenetic trees (ape). TCRdb ran its own pipeline on the public reads, namely fastp trimming at Q25 and MiXCR clone calling, and kept in-frame beta chains. CDR3 protein duplicates are merged, each entry listing the most common genes and DNA. TCRdb, not the authors, supplied the V and J calls. This sample gives 14,000 to 15,000 distinct CDR3 sequences in total; about 25% of them show up just once. Jointly, the top ten make up roughly 21% of the sample.

The chain is encoded by TRBV12-3 or TRBV12-4 joined to TRBJ2-2; confidence is insufficient to name the D gene. The sequenced sample was cultured CD4+ T cells from blood. This receptor was taken from a human donor with COVID-19. For the CDR3, the sequence is CASSSERRTNTGELFF. Read as DNA, the sequence is TGTGCCAGCAGTTCGGAACGCCGTACGAACACCGGGGAGCTGTTTTTT.